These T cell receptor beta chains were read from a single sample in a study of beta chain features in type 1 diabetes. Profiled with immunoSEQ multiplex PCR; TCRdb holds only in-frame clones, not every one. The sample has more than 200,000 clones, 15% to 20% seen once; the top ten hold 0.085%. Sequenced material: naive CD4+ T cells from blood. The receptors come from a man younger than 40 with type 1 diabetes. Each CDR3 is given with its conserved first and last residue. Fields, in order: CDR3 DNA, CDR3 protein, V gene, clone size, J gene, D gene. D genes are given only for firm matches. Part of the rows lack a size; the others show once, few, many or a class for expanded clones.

TGTGCCAGCAGCCAGGGACTAGTTGGATTTGCAGATACGCAGTATTTT | CASSQGLVGFADTQYF | TRBV5-4 | NA | TRBJ2-3 | TRBD2
TGTGCCAGCAGTTTGCGACTAGCGGGAGACTACAATGAGCAGTTCTTC | CASSLRLAGDYNEQFF | TRBV6-5 | few | TRBJ2-1 | TRBD2
TGTGCCAGCAGCGATTTAGGCTGGGATGACAACAATGAGCAGTTCTTC | CASSDLGWDDNNEQFF | TRBV2 | few | TRBJ2-1 | NA
TGTGCCAGCAGTCCCTGGACTAGCGGACAAGAGACCCAGTACTTC | CASSPWTSGQETQYF | TRBV27 | few | TRBJ2-5 | TRBD2
TGTGCCTGGAGTCGCGGAAGGTTGAAGGGCTACACCTTC | CAWSRGRLKGYTF | TRBV30 | NA | TRBJ1-2 | NA
TGCGCCAGCAGTCGGGTTGCGACACGAGGCCACGGACTAGCGCCCATCAATGAGCAGTTCTTC | CASSRVATRGHGLAPINEQFF | TRBV23-1 | few | TRBJ2-1 | TRBD2
TGCAGCGTTGTCTTCCCCCAGCGAGTCTACGAGCAGTACTTC | CSVVFPQRVYEQYF | TRBV29-1 | few | TRBJ2-7 | NA
TGTGCCTGGAGTACGGGGGTTACGGACGAGCAGTACTTC | CAWSTGVTDEQYF | TRBV30 | few | TRBJ2-7 | NA
TGTGCCAGCAGCCCTGTATTAGAGACGGACATATCTGGGGCCAACGTCCTGACTTTC | CASSPVLETDISGANVLTF | TRBV9 | few | TRBJ2-6 | NA
TGCAGCGTCGAGGGGTTGGGAGGTGAGCAGTTCTTC | CSVEGLGGEQFF | TRBV29-1 | NA | TRBJ2-1 | NA
TGTGCCATCGGGGGTAGCAACACAGATACGCAGTATTTT | CAIGGSNTDTQYF | TRBV10-3 | few | TRBJ2-3 | NA
TGCAGCGTTGGGGGCAGGGGGCTCACCGGGGAGCTGTTTTTT | CSVGGRGLTGELFF | TRBV29-1 | NA | TRBJ2-2 | TRBD1
TGTGCCAGCTCAAAGACGGTGAACACTGAAGCTTTCTTT | CASSKTVNTEAFF | TRBV18 | NA | TRBJ1-1 | NA
TGCAGCGTTGTCGTTAGTAGCGGGAGTGCGTACTTC | CSVVVSSGSAYF | TRBV29-1 | few | TRBJ2-4 | TRBD2
TGTGCCAGCAGCAGCCCTTTCAACGGGGTTAGCACAGATACGCAGTATTTT | CASSSPFNGVSTDTQYF | TRBV14 | NA | TRBJ2-3 | NA
TGTGCCAGCAGCCAAGATGTGCGGCAGGGAGGAGCTCTCCTCTACGAGCAGTACTTC | CASSQDVRQGGALLYEQYF | TRBV4-2 | NA | TRBJ2-7 | NA
TGTGCCTGGAGAGCAGGGAAGGGCGTTTGGTACTTC | CAWRAGKGVWYF | TRBV30 | few | TRBJ2-4 | NA
TGCAGTGCTTCCGAGTACGAGCAGTACTTC | CSASEYEQYF | TRBV20-1 | NA | TRBJ2-7 | NA